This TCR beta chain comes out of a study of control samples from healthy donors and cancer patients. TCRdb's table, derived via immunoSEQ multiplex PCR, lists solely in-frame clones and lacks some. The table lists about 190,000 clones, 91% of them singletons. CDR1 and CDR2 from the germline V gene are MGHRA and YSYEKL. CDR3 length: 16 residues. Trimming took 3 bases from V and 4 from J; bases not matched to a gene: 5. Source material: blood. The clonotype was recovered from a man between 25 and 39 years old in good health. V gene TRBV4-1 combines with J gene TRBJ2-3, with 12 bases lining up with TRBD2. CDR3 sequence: CASSHSSGGAPDTQYF. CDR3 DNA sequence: TGCGCCAGCAGCCATTCTAGCGGGGGGGCCCCAGATACGCAGTATTTT.